The 19 T cell receptor beta chains presented below share a single source sample, sequenced in a study of draining lymph node invasion in breast cancer. TCRdb reprocessed the bulk RNA-seq reads via MiXCR and lists one record per CDR3 protein. This sample has 2,500 to 3,000 distinct CDR3 sequences; around 67% occur once, and the top ten carry roughly 2.9%. Cells sorted as CD4+ CD45RA- CD25high were taken as memory regulatory T cells. Specimen: sorted memory Tregs from a lymph node. The receptor source for this set is a female donor with luminal breast cancer.

This clonotype is a singleton in its sample. The rearrangement links TRBV5-1 to TRBJ1-4; D is uncertain. Germline-derived CDR1 and CDR2 are SGHRS and YFSETQ. Trimming left V 4 bases short and J 3 bases short, with 16 bases between. The CDR3 is made up of 16 amino acids. The CDR3 spells CASSITGPPANEKLFF. The CDR3 nucleotides are TGCGCCAGCAGCATTACGGGCCCGCCAGCTAATGAAAAACTGTTTTTT. Using reference TRBV5-1 and TRBJ1-4 for the parts outside the CDR3, the full variable domain is KAGVTQTPRYLIKTRGQQVTLSCSPISGHRSVSWYQQTPGQGLQFLFEYFSETQRNKGNFPGRFSGRQFSNSRSEMNVSTLELGDSALYLCASSITGPPANEKLFFGSGTQLSVL.

The rearrangement links TRBV4-1 to TRBJ1-5, with TRBD1 matching over 11 bases. V was pared by 0 bases and J by 6 bases, with 4 bases of the junction left unmatched. Germline V gives CDR1 MGHRA, CDR2 YSYEKL. The CDR3 has 16 residues. CDR3 amino acids: CASSQDGTGGFQPQHF. DNA for the CDR3: TGCGCCAGCAGCCAAGATGGGACAGGGGGTTTTCAGCCCCAGCATTTT.

The chain has TRBV27 and TRBJ1-2, with D maybe TRBD1 (5 bases). From germline, CDR1 is MNHEY and CDR2 SMNVEV (reference sequence). V lost 8 bases, J lost 4 bases, and 11 bases lay in between. This CDR3 spans 12 amino acids. CDR3 sequence reads: CASHGAFYGYTF. The CDR3, as DNA: TGTGCCAGCCACGGGGCGTTCTATGGCTACACCTTC.

The V call is TRBV20-1, the J call TRBJ1-2; D is possibly TRBD1 (6 bases). V lost 4 bases to trimming and J lost 8 bases, with 23 bases between them. Germline assignment: CDR1 DFQATT and CDR2 SNEGSKA (reference sequence). The CDR3 totals 15 residues. DNA of the CDR3: TGCAGTGCTATTAGACCAGGGGCGGGGGGGGGAGGCTACACCTTC. It specifies CSAIRPGAGGGGYTF.

The V call is TRBV7-6, the J call TRBJ1-3; D is unresolved. This CDR3 contains 13 residues. V was trimmed by 7 bases and J by 4 bases, leaving 11 bases between them. From germline, CDR1 is SGHVS and CDR2 FNYEAQ. The CDR3 loop is CASIQSGGNTIYF. The CDR3 region has the DNA TGTGCCAGCATCCAATCGGGAGGAAACACCATATATTTT. Combining the CDR3 with reference TRBV7-6 and TRBJ1-3 gives the whole variable domain GAGVSQSPRYKVTKRGQDVALRCDPISGHVSLYWYRQALGQGPEFLTYFNYEAQQDKSGLPNDRFSAERPEGSISTLTIQRTEQRDSAMYRCASIQSGGNTIYFGEGSWLTVV.

V gene TRBV19 combines with J gene TRBJ1-2; no definite D call. Looked up from germline, CDR1 is LNHDA and CDR2 is SQIVND (reference sequence). The CDR3 spans 12 residues. V shed 5 bases and J shed 4 bases, with 8 bases lying between them. The CDR3 loop is CASSEGRYGYTF. The CDR3 bases are TGTGCCAGTAGTGAAGGGCGCTATGGCTACACCTTC. Looking up the rest from reference TRBV19 and TRBJ1-2 gives the full variable domain: DGGITQSPKYLFRKEGQNVTLSCEQNLNHDAMYWYRQDPGQGLRLIYYSQIVNDFQKGDIAEGYSVSREKKESFPLTVTSAQKNPTAFYLCASSEGRYGYTFGSGTRLTVV.

The rearrangement joins TRBV5-1 to TRBJ2-1, with TRBD1 matching 10 bases. CDR3 length equals 13 residues. V dropped 7 bases and J dropped 4; count of bases not matched to a gene: 2. The germline V gene has CDR1 SGHRS and CDR2 YFSETQ. The chain's CDR3 is CASADRGYNEQFF. CDR3 nucleotides: TGCGCCAGCGCGGACAGGGGGTACAATGAGCAGTTCTTC.

A few counts support this clonotype. The J gene is TRBJ1-1, the V gene TRBV6-5; TRBD1 aligns across 11 bases. The trim removed 0 bases at V and 3 bases at J, leaving 6 bases unmatched. CDR1 is MNHEY, CDR2 SVGAGI, per germline. The CDR3 sequence is 17 residues long. This CDR3 is CASSYSRDRGADTEAFF. Written as DNA, the CDR3 is TGTGCCAGCAGTTACTCCCGGGACAGGGGGGCGGACACTGAAGCTTTCTTT.

V gene TRBV6-1 combines with J gene TRBJ1-2, with D perhaps matching TRBD1 (5 bases). This CDR3 region has 15 residues. The ends were cut back, 2 bases at V and 4 bases at J, with 14 bases in the middle. Per germline, CDR1 MNHNS and CDR2 SASEGT. The CDR3 loop is CASSESGRVGYGYTF. CDR3 in DNA: TGTGCCAGCAGTGAATCGGGACGGGTGGGCTATGGCTACACCTTC.

The J gene is TRBJ1-5, the V gene TRBV28; no reliable D call. V lost 6 bases to trimming and J lost 2 bases, with 14 bases between them. Germline CDR1 reads MDHEN; CDR2 reads SYDVKM. The CDR3 extends over 15 amino acids. The CDR3 is CASSPAGMGNQPQHF. The CDR3 nucleotides are TGTGCCAGCAGCCCCGCAGGAATGGGCAATCAGCCCCAGCATTTT.

This clonotype appeared a few times. The chain couples TRBV7-9 to TRBJ1-2, with D possibly matching TRBD1 (6 bases). This CDR3 has 16 residues. V was clipped by 5 bases and J by 5 bases, with 21 bases between them. Germline lookup yields CDR1 SEHNR and CDR2 FQNEAQ (reference sequence). The CDR3 region is CASSNTMAGAGYGYTF. The CDR3 nucleotides are TGTGCCAGCAGCAACACAATGGCAGGGGCGGGATATGGCTACACCTTC.

The chain couples TRBV20-1 to TRBJ2-1; the D is unclear. Germline CDR1 and CDR2: DFQATT and SNEGSKA (reference sequence). Trimming took 5 bases from V and 7 from J, leaving 12 bases between them. The CDR3 runs 12 residues. In DNA form, the CDR3 reads TGCAGTGCTCCGGACCCATCGAATGAGCAGTTCTTC. As protein: CSAPDPSNEQFF.

This clonotype has only one observation. The chain employs TRBV5-1 and TRBJ2-2; D uncertain. In germline, CDR1 is SGHRS, CDR2 YFSETQ. Trimming removed 5 bases at V and 6 bases at J, with 14 bases between. This CDR3 contains 14 residues. CDR3 sequence reads: CASRLFSRAGELFF. The DNA for the CDR3 is TGCGCCAGCAGGCTCTTTAGTCGCGCCGGGGAGCTGTTTTTT.

This clonotype was counted only a few times. The CDR3 DNA reads TGTGCCAGCGGTAGGGTCGAGGGTGAAAAACTGTTTTTT. Translation gives CASGRVEGEKLFF. The chain couples TRBV2 to TRBJ1-4; the D is unclear. The CDR3 is 13 residues long. Germline V gene lookup returns CDR1 SNHLY and CDR2 FYNNEI. V gave up 8 bases and J gave up 7 bases, with 14 bases separating them.

This clonotype occurred a few times. The genes are TRBV7-6 and TRBJ2-1; no reliable D call. The germline gives CDR1 SGHVS, CDR2 FNYEAQ. This CDR3 has 13 residues. The V and J ends lost 3 bases and 5 bases respectively, with 8 bases between them. This chain's CDR3 is CASSFSPNNEQFF. DNA of the CDR3: TGTGCCAGCAGCTTTTCCCCAAACAATGAGCAGTTCTTC.

The chain combines TRBV5-1 with TRBJ1-5; possible D gene TRBD1, 5 bases. CDR3 length: 14 residues. In germline, CDR1 is SGHRS, CDR2 YFSETQ. V was shortened by 6 bases and J by 0 bases, with 10 bases between the two germline ends. DNA for the CDR3: TGCGCCAGCAAACAGGACGCTAGCAATCAGCCCCAGCATTTT. Protein sequence: CASKQDASNQPQHF.

This chain uses TRBV7-3 with TRBJ2-1; 9 nucleotides match TRBD2. Germline V lookup: CDR1 SGHTA, CDR2 FQGTGA. This CDR3 has 15 amino acids. The V segment lost 4 bases and the J segment 4 bases; nucleotides outside the gene matches: 5. CDR3 sequence: CASSSRGGNYNEQFF. CDR3 nucleotides: TGTGCCAGCAGCTCGCGGGGGGGAAATTACAATGAGCAGTTCTTC.

This chain's CDR3 is CSAFDRGSTDTQYF. Here the CDR3 DNA reads TGCAGTGCTTTTGACAGGGGGAGCACAGATACGCAGTATTTT. The chain has TRBV20-1 and TRBJ2-3; 9 nucleotides agree with TRBD1. This CDR3 spans 14 amino acids. Germline CDR1 DFQATT, CDR2 SNEGSKA (reference sequence). The J segment lost 0 bases and the V segment lost 5 bases, leaving 3 bases of the junction unmatched.

The rearrangement links TRBV7-2 to TRBJ1-1; 7 nucleotides line up with TRBD1. This CDR3 region has 15 residues. V lost 1 base and J lost 0; bases outside the gene matches: 2. Germline-derived CDR1 and CDR2 are SGHTA and FQGNSA. Here the CDR3 reads CASSLETGLNTEAFF. CDR3 nucleotides: TGTGCCAGCAGCTTAGAGACAGGGTTGAACACTGAAGCTTTCTTT.